The 31 T cell receptor beta chains presented below share a single source sample, sequenced in a study of PD-1 blockade in classical Hodgkin lymphoma. TCRdb's copy holds only in-frame clones and misses some; the assay was immunoSEQ multiplex PCR. The sample comprises tens of thousands of clones, nearly 80% of which are singletons, and 15% to 20% rests with the top ten. As to time point: cycle 4 day 1 (C4D1), after more than 5 weeks of nivolumab. After autologous stem cell transplantation all patients relapsed, and prior brentuximab vedotin exposure differed between cohorts. The sequencing here drew on peripheral blood mononuclear cells (PBMCs), taken before the fourth cycle of nivolumab. The receptor set was obtained from a human donor with classical Hodgkin lymphoma.

The chain uses TRBV11-2 and TRBJ2-4; weak D call: TRBD1 (5 bases). The germline CDR1 and CDR2 sequences are SGHAT and FQNNGV. Trimming left V 8 bases short and J 0 bases short, with 11 bases between. The CDR3 has 14 amino acids. The CDR3, as DNA: TGTGCCAGCTCCGGACAAGGAGCCAAAAACATTCAGTACTTC. Translated, it gives CASSGQGAKNIQYF.

The J gene is TRBJ2-3, the V gene TRBV7-6, with 8 nucleotides matching TRBD1. Per the germline V gene, CDR1 is SGHVS and CDR2 is FNYEAQ. The V and J ends lost 8 bases and 2 bases, in that order; junction bases with no gene match: 3. CDR3 length equals 13 residues. CDR3 residues: CASSGGPTDTQYF. The CDR3 DNA is TGTGCCAGCTCAGGGGGCCCCACAGATACGCAGTATTTT.

This sequence joins TRBV27 and TRBJ2-3, with D hard to call. The CDR3 contains 14 residues. V was pared by 1 base and J by 0 bases, with 5 bases between. Germline assignment: CDR1 MNHEY and CDR2 SMNVEV (reference sequence). CDR3 sequence (DNA): TGTGCCAGCAGTTTATACGGCAGCACAGATACGCAGTATTTT. Translating it yields CASSLYGSTDTQYF.

This chain uses TRBV5-1 with TRBJ2-2, with TRBD1 as a possible D gene (6 bases). The germline gives CDR1 SGHRS, CDR2 YFSETQ. The V and J ends lost 0 bases and 6 bases respectively, with 9 bases between them. The CDR3 spans 14 residues. CDR3 bases: TGCGCCAGCAGCTTGGCCACAGGGCCCGGGGAGCTGTTTTTT. Protein sequence: CASSLATGPGELFF.

This chain joins TRBV5-4 and TRBJ2-1; D is ambiguous. The CDR3 totals 12 residues. CDR1 is SGHNT and CDR2 is YYREEE in the germline V gene (reference sequence). V shed 0 bases and J shed 8 bases, with 6 bases lying between them. CDR3 protein: CASSLVGDEQFF. CDR3 nucleotides: TGTGCCAGCAGCTTGGTAGGAGATGAGCAGTTCTTC.

This rearrangement joins TRBV15 to TRBJ2-1; D unclear. The CDR3 length is 13 residues. With 6 bases removed from V and 0 bases from J, the gap between germline ends came to 6 bases. Germline V gene lookup returns CDR1 LNHNV and CDR2 YYDKDF (reference sequence). The CDR3 protein is CATRGSSYNEQFF. The CDR3, as DNA: TGTGCCACCAGAGGAAGCTCCTACAATGAGCAGTTCTTC.

The rearrangement links TRBV28 to TRBJ1-1; D not resolved. Trimming removed 5 bases at V and 3 bases at J, with 10 bases between. The CDR3 spans 13 residues. Looked up from germline, CDR1 is MDHEN and CDR2 is SYDVKM. The CDR3 spells CASSPDTDTEAFF. The DNA of the CDR3 is TGTGCCAGCAGTCCAGACACGGACACTGAAGCTTTCTTT.

DNA for the CDR3: TGCGCCAGCAGTCTCGGAGGGAGGGCTGGGTCCCAGTACTTC. It encodes CASSLGGRAGSQYF. V and J are TRBV23-1 and TRBJ2-5; TRBD2 agrees at 7 bases. TRBV23-1 is given ORF status, its function remaining uncertain. The CDR3 extends over 14 amino acids. V lost 4 bases and J lost 9; bases outside the gene matches: 11.

This clone was recorded a few times. This sequence joins TRBV30 and TRBJ2-6; D may be TRBD1 or TRBD2 (6 bases each). The CDR3 runs to 16 residues. CDR1 and CDR2 from the germline V gene are GTSNPN and SVGIG (reference sequence). Trimming cost V 3 bases and J 0 bases, with 12 bases left between them. This CDR3 reads CAWRRGASSGANVLTF. CDR3 sequence (DNA): TGTGCCTGGAGAAGGGGGGCGAGCTCTGGGGCCAACGTCCTGACTTTC.

Here the CDR3 DNA reads TGTGCCAGCAGCTTGGGGTACTGGGGGGATACGCAGTATTTT. Residues: CASSLGYWGDTQYF. This chain links TRBV7-9 with TRBJ2-3; D is possibly TRBD1 or TRBD2 (5 bases each). CDR1 and CDR2 (germline): SEHNR, FQNEAQ (reference sequence). The CDR3 has 14 amino acids. V lost 3 bases to trimming and J lost 6 bases, with 13 bases between them.

V and J are TRBV19 and TRBJ1-2; tentatively, D is TRBD1 (5 bases). CDR1 is LNHDA, CDR2 SQIVND, per germline (reference sequence). With 4 bases removed from V and 7 bases from J, the gap between germline ends came to 13 bases. There are 13 residues in the CDR3. CDR3 DNA: TGTGCCAGTAGTACGGGACTAGCGACTGGCTACACCTTC. This sequence encodes CASSTGLATGYTF.

This sequence joins TRBV25-1 and TRBJ1-2; D perhaps matches TRBD1 (5 bases). The CDR3 totals 13 residues. The germline V gene encodes CDR1 MGHDK and CDR2 SYGVNS. Between the trimmed V and J ends, which lost 4 bases and 6 bases, there was a span of 12 bases. This CDR3 reads CASSVSQGDGYTF. The CDR3 nucleotides read TGTGCCAGCAGTGTTTCTCAGGGTGATGGCTACACCTTC.

A remark on this clone: This sample also contains other DNA sequences that code for the same CDR3. The CDR3 nucleotides read TGTGCCAGCAGCGCGGCAGGGGGCTCTGGAAACACCATATATTTT. Translating it yields CASSAAGGSGNTIYF. The V and J genes are TRBV9 and TRBJ1-3, with 7 positions matching TRBD1. Germline V gives CDR1 SGDLS, CDR2 YYNGEE. Germline trimming cut 3 bases from V and 0 bases from J; bases unmatched to any gene: 3. The CDR3 runs 15 residues.

The rearrangement links TRBV6-6 to TRBJ2-2; TRBD1 is a possible D gene (5 bases). Germline-derived CDR1 and CDR2 are MNHNY and SVGAGI (reference sequence). This CDR3 is 14 amino acids long. V was cut by 5 bases and J by 5 bases, with 12 bases left in between. The CDR3 DNA reads TGTGCCAGCAGTCTTCTAAGGGGTACCGGGGAGCTGTTTTTT. It encodes CASSLLRGTGELFF.

This rearrangement joins TRBV28 to TRBJ2-4; D is tentatively TRBD1 or TRBD2 (5 bases each). The CDR3 runs to 17 residues. Trimming left V 6 bases short and J 2 bases short, with 20 bases between. Germline assignment: CDR1 MDHEN and CDR2 SYDVKM. The CDR3 spells CASSPSWGRGTKNIQYF. The CDR3 DNA reads as TGTGCCAGCAGCCCCAGTTGGGGGAGAGGGACCAAAAACATTCAGTACTTC.

This sequence joins TRBV30 and TRBJ2-5; D is perhaps TRBD2 (6 bases). Germline loops: CDR1 GTSNPN, CDR2 SVGIG (reference sequence). V shed 5 bases and J shed 3 bases, with 7 bases lying between them. This CDR3 has 11 residues. As DNA, the CDR3 is TGTGCCTGGGCGGGGAAAGAGACCCAGTACTTC. Its translation is CAWAGKETQYF.

This chain links TRBV2 with TRBJ1-1, with D maybe TRBD1 (5 bases). Germline loops: CDR1 SNHLY, CDR2 FYNNEI. The CDR3 runs 15 residues. Trimming took 1 base from V and 10 from J, leaving 19 bases between them. The CDR3 sequence: CASSEGSWGPWSAFF. In nucleotides, the CDR3 is TGTGCCAGCAGTGAAGGTTCTTGGGGACCGTGGTCAGCTTTCTTT.

The rearrangement joins TRBV5-4 to TRBJ2-2, with D possibly being TRBD1 (5 bases). CDR1 and CDR2 (germline): SGHNT, YYREEE (reference sequence). This CDR3 contains 14 residues. V gave up 5 bases and J gave up 6 bases, with 14 bases separating them. The CDR3: CASSSQDKSGELFF. CDR3 DNA sequence: TGTGCCAGCAGTTCCCAGGACAAATCCGGGGAGCTGTTTTTT. Looking up the rest from reference TRBV5-4 and TRBJ2-2 gives the full variable domain: ETGVTQSPTHLIKTRGQQVTLRCSSQSGHNTVSWYQQALGQGPQFIFQYYREEENGRGNFPPRFSGLQFPNYSSELNVNALELDDSALYLCASSSQDKSGELFFGEGSRLTVL.

V usage is TRBV7-9 and J usage is TRBJ1-3, with unresolved D. CDR3 length: 16 residues. Germline assignment: CDR1 SEHNR and CDR2 FQNEAQ (reference sequence). Trimming took 1 base from V and 3 from J, leaving 13 bases between them. CDR3 nucleotide sequence: TGTGCCAGCAGCTTAGTAGGGCAGCTCCTTGGAAACACCATATATTTT. Translation: CASSLVGQLLGNTIYF.

This chain links TRBV5-1 with TRBJ1-1; possibly TRBD1 for D (5 bases). This CDR3 has 17 residues. V lost 0 bases to trimming and J lost 2 bases, with 17 bases between them. CDR1 SGHRS and CDR2 YFSETQ come from the germline V gene. DNA for the CDR3: TGCGCCAGCAGCTTGGGGTCGTTCACAGGAGGAAACACTGAAGCTTTCTTT. This sequence encodes CASSLGSFTGGNTEAFF.

This chain connects TRBV11-2 to TRBJ1-2; maybe TRBD1 (5 bases). The CDR3 has 14 amino acids. V was clipped by 4 bases and J by 2 bases, with 11 bases between them. Germline V gene lookup returns CDR1 SGHAT and CDR2 FQNNGV. The CDR3 loop is CASSWGPSNYGYTF. The CDR3 bases are TGTGCCAGCAGCTGGGGACCTTCAAACTATGGCTACACCTTC. The full variable domain, its missing parts supplied by reference TRBV11-2 and TRBJ1-2, is EAGVAQSPRYKIIEKRQSVAFWCNPISGHATLYWYQQILGQGPKLLIQFQNNGVVDDSQLPKDRFSAERLKGVDSTLKIQPAKLEDSAVYLCASSWGPSNYGYTFGSGTRLTVV.

This clone was seen only a few times. The J gene is TRBJ1-2, the V gene TRBV7-8; D gene unclear. V lost 3 bases and J lost 7, with 6 bases in between. The CDR3 is 11 amino acids. The germline V gene has CDR1 SGHVS and CDR2 FQNEAQ. In nucleotides, the CDR3 is TGTGCCAGCAGCTTTAAGGGTGGCTACACCTTC. It specifies CASSFKGGYTF.

The chain recombines TRBV27 with TRBJ1-1, with 8 bases matching TRBD1. This CDR3 has 17 amino acids. J gave up 3 bases and V 5 bases, and 14 bases lay outside the gene matches. Germline V CDR1 and CDR2: MNHEY, SMNVEV (reference sequence). The CDR3 protein is CASSPSPGGFKYTEAFF. CDR3 bases: TGTGCCAGCAGTCCCTCTCCAGGGGGCTTTAAGTACACTGAAGCTTTCTTT.

V and J are TRBV13 and TRBJ1-2; D possibly corresponds to TRBD1 (5 bases). CDR3 length: 14 residues. Germline V CDR1 and CDR2: PRHDT, FYEKMQ (reference sequence). V was pared by 2 bases and J by 8 bases, with 15 bases between. The DNA of the CDR3 is TGTGCCAGCAGCTTATGGGGCTCTATCTGGGGCTACACCTTC. It is translated as CASSLWGSIWGYTF.

This chain joins TRBV25-1 and TRBJ1-2, with 11 bases matching TRBD1. This CDR3 contains 16 residues. Germline assignment: CDR1 MGHDK and CDR2 SYGVNS. Unmatched junction bases numbered 9, after V lost 2 bases and J lost 7 bases. The CDR3 DNA reads as TGTGCCAGCAGTGAAATTGGACAGGGGGCATCGGGTGGCTACACCTTC. Residues: CASSEIGQGASGGYTF.

This clone occurred once. The rearrangement uses TRBV9 and TRBJ2-1; D is unclear. V was pared by 2 bases and J by 3 bases, with 6 bases between. The CDR3 loop spans 13 amino acids. Germline V gene lookup returns CDR1 SGDLS and CDR2 YYNGEE. CDR3 amino acids: CASSVTDYNEQFF. The CDR3 DNA reads as TGTGCCAGCAGCGTTACGGACTACAATGAGCAGTTCTTC.

The genes are TRBV7-3 and TRBJ1-5; D is unresolved. The CDR3 loop spans 13 amino acids. V was clipped by 3 bases and J by 9 bases, with 12 bases between them. The V gene's germline CDR1 is SGHTA and CDR2 FQGTGA. CDR3: CASSFREDRPQHF. The DNA of the CDR3 is TGTGCCAGCAGCTTTAGGGAGGACCGGCCCCAGCATTTT.

The V and J genes are TRBV9 and TRBJ2-7; a weak D match, TRBD1 (6 bases). This CDR3 spans 14 amino acids. V dropped 4 bases and J dropped 1 base, with 12 bases sitting between them. Per the germline V gene, CDR1 is SGDLS and CDR2 is YYNGEE. CDR3 DNA: TGTGCCAGCAGCACAGGGTTAGGGTCCTACGAGCAGTACTTC. The encoded protein is CASSTGLGSYEQYF.

The rearrangement joins TRBV9 to TRBJ1-1; possible D gene TRBD1, 5 bases. The CDR3 loop spans 12 amino acids. Trimming removed 4 bases at V and 3 bases at J, with 7 bases between. Germline assignment: CDR1 SGDLS and CDR2 YYNGEE. The CDR3 sequence is CASSPGYTEAFF. The CDR3 nucleotides read TGTGCCAGCAGCCCAGGGTACACTGAAGCTTTCTTT.

This chain links TRBV6-1 with TRBJ1-5; TRBD1 agrees at 8 bases. CDR3 length: 13 amino acids. The junction had 11 bases not matched to a gene; V was cut back by 8 bases and J by 11 bases. Germline lookup yields CDR1 MNHNS and CDR2 SASEGT. CDR3 nucleotide sequence: TGTGCCAGCCGAAGACAGGGGTCGGACTCCCAGCATTTT. This sequence encodes CASRRQGSDSQHF.

This chain links TRBV5-1 with TRBJ1-4; possible D gene TRBD1, 6 bases. Between the trimmed V and J ends, which lost 4 bases and 1 base, there was a span of 11 bases. CDR1 is SGHRS, CDR2 YFSETQ, per germline. The CDR3 is 15 amino acids. CDR3: CASSRRGETNEKLFF. In DNA form, the CDR3 reads TGCGCCAGCAGCCGGAGGGGGGAAACTAATGAAAAACTGTTTTTT.